What follows are 9 T cell receptor beta chains derived from one specimen sequenced in a study of T-cell reconstitution after alpha-beta-depleted transplantation in children. Unique molecular identifiers tagged the TCRbeta library. Via MiXCR, TCRdb re-called the PCR reads, giving one row per CDR3 protein. The sample carries 530,000 or so distinct CDR3 sequences, roughly 27% recorded once. Material: PBMCs, obtained before TCRalphabeta/CD19-depleted stem cell transplant. The source is a boy under two years old with Wiskott-Aldrich syndrome, due to receive a stem cell transplant.

This chain links TRBV29-1 with TRBJ2-1; D is unresolved. CDR3 length: 15 residues. Germline CDR1 reads SQVTM; CDR2 reads ANQGSEA. Trimming cost V 3 bases and J 1 base, with 13 bases left between them. CDR3 region: CSVDLWQDSYNEQFF. The DNA for the CDR3 is TGCAGCGTTGATCTATGGCAGGATTCCTACAATGAGCAGTTCTTC.

The rearrangement uses TRBV12-3 or TRBV12-4 and TRBJ1-6, with 9 bases aligning to TRBD1. The ends lost 8 bases at V and 9 bases at J; junction bases unmatched: 5. The length of the CDR3 is 13 residues. The CDR3 here is CASLGQGSSPLHF. CDR3 DNA: TGTGCCAGCCTAGGACAGGGGAGTTCACCCCTCCACTTT.

The chain employs TRBV28 and TRBJ1-1; D is uncertain. Trimming removed 7 bases from V and 5 bases from J, with 17 bases in between. The CDR3 runs to 14 residues. The germline gives CDR1 MDHEN, CDR2 SYDVKM. The CDR3 region has the DNA TGTGCCAGCACCAAGGACGTAATCAAGACTGAAGCTTTCTTT. As protein: CASTKDVIKTEAFF. The whole variable domain, filled in from reference TRBV28 and TRBJ1-1, reads DVKVTQSSRYLVKRTGEKVFLECVQDMDHENMFWYRQDPGLGLRLIYFSYDVKMKEKGDIPEGYSVSREKKERFSLILESASTNQTSMYLCASTKDVIKTEAFFGQGTRLTVV.

This clonotype showed up just a few times. The chain combines TRBV20-1 with TRBJ2-3; weak D call: TRBD2 (6 bases). The CDR3 has 15 amino acids. Trimming removed 6 bases at V and 2 bases at J, with 18 bases between. Germline V gives CDR1 DFQATT, CDR2 SNEGSKA (reference sequence). DNA for the CDR3: TGCAGTGCCACACAGACTAGTCCGAACACAGATACGCAGTATTTT. Amino acid sequence: CSATQTSPNTDTQYF.

V usage is TRBV15 and J usage is TRBJ1-1; D is possibly TRBD1 (6 bases). From germline, CDR1 is LNHNV and CDR2 YYDKDF (reference sequence). The CDR3 is made up of 14 amino acids. Trimming pared 7 bases from V and 5 bases from J, leaving 17 bases between. The CDR3 reads CATTVTGSGTEAFF. The CDR3 DNA sequence: TGTGCCACCACTGTTACAGGGAGTGGGACTGAAGCTTTCTTT.

This rearrangement joins TRBV20-1 to TRBJ2-7; either TRBD1 or TRBD2 may fit D (6 bases each). Germline loops: CDR1 DFQATT, CDR2 SNEGSKA (reference sequence). The CDR3 consists of 15 residues. V shed 6 bases and J shed 2 bases, with 20 bases lying between them. For the CDR3, the DNA is TGCAGTGCCAAGAGGGGGAGGACCCTAACCTACGAGCAGTACTTC. Translation gives CSAKRGRTLTYEQYF.

This clonotype came up a few times. The chain has TRBV5-1 and TRBJ1-1; unclear D gene. Germline CDR1 reads SGHRS; CDR2 reads YFSETQ. This CDR3 has 13 residues. The V end lost 0 bases, the J end lost 6 bases, and 9 bases lay between the germline ends. CDR3 bases: TGCGCCAGCAGCTTGGCCCTTGATTCTGAAGCTTTCTTT. It codes for CASSLALDSEAFF.

This chain uses TRBV20-1 with TRBJ1-5; 8 positions match TRBD1. The ends lost 6 bases at V and 2 bases at J; junction bases unmatched: 12. The CDR3 contains 16 residues. Germline assignment: CDR1 DFQATT and CDR2 SNEGSKA (reference sequence). CDR3 protein: CSAIRRTTGGNQPQHF. The DNA for the CDR3 is TGCAGTGCCATAAGAAGGACGACAGGGGGCAATCAGCCCCAGCATTTT.

This chain uses TRBV7-3 with TRBJ1-1, with a tentative D call TRBD1 (5 bases). The germline V gene encodes CDR1 SGHTA and CDR2 FQGTGA. Trimming pared 1 base from V and 0 bases from J, leaving 12 bases between. The CDR3 extends over 16 amino acids. CDR3 nucleotide sequence: TGTGCCAGCAGCTTAAATCCGACAGCCATGAACACTGAAGCTTTCTTT. Its protein is CASSLNPTAMNTEAFF.